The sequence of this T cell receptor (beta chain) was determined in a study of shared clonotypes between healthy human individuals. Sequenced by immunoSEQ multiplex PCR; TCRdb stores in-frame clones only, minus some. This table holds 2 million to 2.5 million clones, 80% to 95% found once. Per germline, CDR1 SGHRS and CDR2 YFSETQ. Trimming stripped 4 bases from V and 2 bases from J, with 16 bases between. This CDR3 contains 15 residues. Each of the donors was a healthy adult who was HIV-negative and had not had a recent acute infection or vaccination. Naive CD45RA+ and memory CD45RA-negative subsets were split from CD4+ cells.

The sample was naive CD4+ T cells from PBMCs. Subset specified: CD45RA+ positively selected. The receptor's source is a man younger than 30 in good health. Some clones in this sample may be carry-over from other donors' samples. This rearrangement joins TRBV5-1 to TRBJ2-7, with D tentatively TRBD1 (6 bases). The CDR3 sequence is CASSPGDTATYEQYF. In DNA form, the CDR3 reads TGCGCCAGCAGCCCCGGGGACACTGCTACCTACGAGCAGTACTTC.